This passage covers 31 T cell receptor beta chains from one sample sequenced in a study of T-cell reconstitution after alpha-beta-depleted transplantation in children. Unique molecular identifiers were used to barcode this TCRbeta library. TCRdb redid the calling of the PCR reads with MiXCR, one entry per CDR3 protein. The table records approximately 400,000 distinct CDR3 sequences, approximately 11% of them present only once. The sequencing used PBMCs from the stem cell graft donor, collected from the stem cell graft. The source is a human donor who donated a stem cell graft to a child with acute myeloid leukemia.

The chain is built from TRBV13 and TRBJ2-4; 11 bases fit TRBD1. This CDR3 is built from 17 residues. Germline CDR1 reads PRHDT; CDR2 reads FYEKMQ (reference sequence). The V gene end was trimmed by 2 bases and the J gene end by 0 bases; junction bases not matched to a gene: 3. CDR3 sequence: CASSLRDRGIAKNIQYF. The CDR3 region has the DNA TGTGCCAGCAGCTTAAGGGACAGGGGGATAGCCAAAAACATTCAGTACTTC.

This clonotype has a handful of counts. V is TRBV7-8 and J is TRBJ2-7; D is perhaps TRBD1 or TRBD2 (5 bases each). The CDR3 has 15 residues. Germline V gene sequence: CDR1 SGHVS, CDR2 FQNEAQ. V was shortened by 5 bases and J by 6 bases, with 20 bases between the two germline ends. This chain's CDR3 is CASSDGRDGRGEQYF. DNA of the CDR3: TGTGCCAGCAGCGACGGCCGGGACGGGCGAGGCGAGCAGTACTTC. The full variable domain, in which reference TRBV7-8 and TRBJ2-7 provide the parts outside the CDR3, is GAGVSQSPRYKVAKRGQDVALRCDPISGHVSLFWYQQALGQGPEFLTYFQNEAQLDKSGLPSDRFFAERPEGSVSTLKIQRTQQEDSAVYLCASSDGRDGRGEQYFGPGTRLTVT.

This clonotype was detected only a few times. The DNA for the CDR3 is TGTGCCAGCAGCTTAGGGGACAGGGAGTATGGCTACACCTTC. Its translation is CASSLGDREYGYTF. The J gene is TRBJ1-2, the V gene TRBV7-9; the match to TRBD1 covers 9 bases. The CDR3 consists of 14 residues. Germline loops: CDR1 SEHNR, CDR2 FQNEAQ (reference sequence). J lost 5 bases, V lost 1 base, and 2 bases had no gene match.

This clonotype was found a few times. The chain uses TRBV20-1 and TRBJ2-5, with D unresolved. The ends were cut back, 1 base at V and 1 base at J, with 7 bases in the middle. Germline CDR1 DFQATT, CDR2 SNEGSKA (reference sequence). This CDR3 is built from 13 residues. CDR3 in amino acids: CSARGGVQETQYF. CDR3 in DNA: TGCAGTGCTAGAGGTGGGGTCCAAGAGACCCAGTACTTC.

This clonotype was seen a few times. The rearrangement joins TRBV6-1 to TRBJ2-7; possible D gene TRBD2, 5 bases. The CDR3 runs 16 residues. The V gene's germline CDR1 is MNHNS and CDR2 SASEGT. V lost 1 base to trimming and J lost 2 bases, with 15 bases between them. In nucleotides, the CDR3 is TGTGCCAGCAGTGAAGGTCTGAGGGTTCGCCCCTACGAGCAGTACTTC. Its protein product is CASSEGLRVRPYEQYF.

The rearrangement joins TRBV25-1 to TRBJ2-7; TRBD2 aligns across 7 bases. This CDR3 region has 13 residues. The V gene end was trimmed by 5 bases and the J gene end by 2 bases; junction bases not matched to a gene: 3. Germline V gene lookup returns CDR1 MGHDK and CDR2 SYGVNS. The CDR3 DNA reads as TGTGCCAGCAGTATGGCGGGAGCCTACGAGCAGTACTTC. Residues: CASSMAGAYEQYF.

Ten or more counts support this clonotype. The chain combines TRBV27 with TRBJ2-7; unclear D gene. V dropped 0 bases and J dropped 5 bases, with 8 bases sitting between them. The CDR3 length is 13 residues. CDR1 MNHEY and CDR2 SMNVEV come from the germline V gene (reference sequence). The chain's CDR3 is CASSLSRSHEQYF. CDR3 in DNA: TGTGCCAGCAGTTTATCCAGATCCCACGAGCAGTACTTC.

This chain links TRBV10-3 with TRBJ2-7; D might be TRBD2 (6 bases). The CDR3 is made up of 12 amino acids. V lost 10 bases and J 0 bases, leaving 10 bases between the germline ends. Germline V gene data show CDR1 as ENHRY and CDR2 as SYGVKD. The CDR3 DNA follows: TGTGCCACTTCCGGGAGCTCCTACGAGCAGTACGTC. Protein: CATSGSSYEQYV.

This clonotype was detected only a few times. This chain links TRBV3-1 with TRBJ2-2; 8 bases are shared with TRBD1. The trim removed 2 bases at V and 6 bases at J, leaving 5 bases unmatched. CDR3 length: 15 residues. Germline V gene data show CDR1 as LGHDT and CDR2 as YNNKEL (reference sequence). The CDR3 spells CASSQLTGASGELFF. DNA of the CDR3: TGTGCCAGCAGCCAACTGACAGGGGCATCCGGGGAGCTGTTTTTT. Using reference TRBV3-1 and TRBJ2-2 for the parts outside the CDR3, the full variable domain is DTAVSQTPKYLVTQMGNDKSIKCEQNLGHDTMYWYKQDSKKFLKIMFSYNNKELIINETVPNRFSPKSPDKAHLNLHINSLELGDSAVYFCASSQLTGASGELFFGEGSRLTVL.

CDR3 region: CAISDPGQGFSYNEQFF. The CDR3 DNA follows: TGTGCCATCAGTGATCCCGGACAGGGGTTCTCCTACAATGAGCAGTTCTTC. The J gene is TRBJ2-1, the V gene TRBV10-3; 9 bases fit TRBD1. Trimming at V came to 3 bases and at J to 0 bases, leaving 6 bases not matched to a gene. This CDR3 region has 17 residues. Germline-derived CDR1 and CDR2 are ENHRY and SYGVKD.

The chain employs TRBV19 and TRBJ1-3; tentatively, D is TRBD1 (6 bases). Trimming shortened V by 5 bases and J by 3 bases, and 14 bases separated the two germline ends. CDR3 length: 15 residues. CDR1 LNHDA and CDR2 SQIVND come from the germline V gene (reference sequence). CDR3: CASSVTGTSGNTIYF. The CDR3 DNA follows: TGTGCCAGTAGTGTAACCGGGACAAGTGGAAACACCATATATTTT. The whole variable domain, remainder taken from reference TRBV19 and TRBJ1-3, is DGGITQSPKYLFRKEGQNVTLSCEQNLNHDAMYWYRQDPGQGLRLIYYSQIVNDFQKGDIAEGYSVSREKKESFPLTVTSAQKNPTAFYLCASSVTGTSGNTIYFGEGSWLTVV.

In its sample, this clonotype was seen a few times. The chain employs TRBV25-1 and TRBJ1-5; D not certain. There are 14 residues in the CDR3. Trimming shortened V by 1 base and J by 6 bases, and 10 bases separated the two germline ends. From germline, CDR1 is MGHDK and CDR2 SYGVNS. The CDR3 bases are TGTGCCAGCAGTGAATCTCACAGAGCTCAGCCCCAGCATTTT. This codes for CASSESHRAQPQHF.

The chain uses TRBV29-1 and TRBJ2-2; the D is unclear. The germline V gene encodes CDR1 SQVTM and CDR2 ANQGSEA. CDR3 length equals 11 residues. V was shortened by 3 bases and J by 4 bases, with 3 bases between the two germline ends. For the CDR3, the DNA is TGCAGCGTTGAGACCACCGGGGAGCTGTTTTTT. Translated, it gives CSVETTGELFF.

The chain recombines TRBV5-1 with TRBJ2-3; weak D call: TRBD2 (5 bases). The CDR3 extends over 15 amino acids. Germline-derived CDR1 and CDR2 are SGHRS and YFSETQ. Trimming removed 3 bases at V and 2 bases at J, with 13 bases between. The CDR3 here is CASSSGNGDTDTQYF. In DNA, the CDR3 is TGCGCCAGCAGCTCGGGGAATGGGGACACAGATACGCAGTATTTT.

The gene calls are TRBV6-5 and TRBJ2-4; perhaps TRBD1 as D (6 bases). This CDR3 has 15 residues. CDR1 and CDR2 (germline): MNHEY, SVGAGI. The V end lost 3 bases, the J end lost 8 bases, and 17 bases lay between the germline ends. CDR3 DNA: TGTGCCAGCAGTTATGACCAAACAGGGATGGACATTCAGTACTTC. This gives the protein CASSYDQTGMDIQYF.

A remark on this clonotype: A much larger clone lies one base from this, so it may be a read error. The V and J genes are TRBV20-1 and TRBJ1-1; D is possibly TRBD1 (5 bases). Trimming left V 5 bases short and J 6 bases short, with 22 bases between. This CDR3 has 15 amino acids. The germline V gene encodes CDR1 DFQATT and CDR2 SNEGSKA (reference sequence). The CDR3 nucleotides are TGCAGTGCTGGACCTCTGGGGAGGGCCAGGGCTGAAGCTTTCTTT. Residues: CSAGPLGRARAEAFF.

J is TRBJ1-1 and V is TRBV12-3 or TRBV12-4; 12 bases are shared with TRBD1. Germline trimming cut 5 bases from V and 5 bases from J; bases unmatched to any gene: 6. The CDR3 runs to 15 residues. Here the CDR3 DNA reads TGTGCCAGCAGTGGGACAGGGGGCGAGGGAACTGAAGCTTTCTTT. Protein: CASSGTGGEGTEAFF.

This clonotype was seen repeatedly, ten times or more. The rearrangement uses TRBV9 and TRBJ1-3; 9 bases line up with TRBD1. The CDR3 has 16 amino acids. With 0 bases clipped from V and 4 bases from J, the junction kept 5 bases outside the gene matches. CDR1 and CDR2 (germline): SGDLS, YYNGEE. The CDR3 DNA follows: TGTGCCAGCAGCGTAGGGGGACAGGGAGTCGGAAACACCATATATTTT. It yields the protein CASSVGGQGVGNTIYF.

There are a few counts of this clonotype. The chain joins TRBV6-1 to TRBJ2-1; 11 bases fit TRBD2. V dropped 4 bases and J dropped 9; count of bases not matched to a gene: 5. CDR1 MNHNS and CDR2 SASEGT come from the germline V gene. The CDR3 is made up of 14 amino acids. The CDR3 DNA reads TGTGCCAGCAGTGTCACTAGCGGGGGAGGTGAGCAGTTCTTC. This translates into CASSVTSGGGEQFF.

The chain carries TRBV7-6 and TRBJ2-7; D is possibly TRBD1 (6 bases). The length of the CDR3 is 15 residues. Germline CDR1 reads SGHVS; CDR2 reads FNYEAQ. The V end was cut by 3 bases, the J end by 2 bases, with 14 bases between. The CDR3 DNA reads TGTGCCAGCAGCTTTTCGGACAGCGGCACCTACGAGCAGTACTTC. Its protein product is CASSFSDSGTYEQYF.

This clonotype was seen more than once but under ten times. The chain links TRBV29-1 to TRBJ2-3; no firm D call. CDR1 and CDR2 (germline): SQVTM, ANQGSEA. CDR3 size: 11 residues. V was trimmed by 8 bases and J by 7 bases, leaving 13 bases between them. The CDR3: CSPSIGNTQYF. In DNA form, the CDR3 reads TGCAGCCCTTCAATTGGTAATACGCAGTATTTT.

V gene TRBV12-3 or TRBV12-4 combines with J gene TRBJ1-6; 7 positions match TRBD1. The CDR3 extends over 14 amino acids. V trimming: 6 bases; J trimming: 5 bases; junction bases outside the gene matches: 4. DNA for the CDR3: TGTGCCAGCAGCACCGGGACAGATAATTCACCCCTCCACTTT. Protein: CASSTGTDNSPLHF.

This clonotype was seen more than once but under ten times. The rearrangement joins TRBV7-8 to TRBJ1-5; 7 bases fit TRBD1. Germline assignment: CDR1 SGHVS and CDR2 FQNEAQ. The CDR3 runs 17 residues. J lost 3 bases, V lost 0 bases, and 8 bases had no gene match. CDR3 coding DNA: TGTGCCAGCAGCTTAGCGGCCGGACAGGCGATCAATCAGCCCCAGCATTTT. Translating it yields CASSLAAGQAINQPQHF.

This clonotype was observed a few times. This sequence joins TRBV12-3 or TRBV12-4 and TRBJ2-5; D possibly corresponds to TRBD2 (5 bases). The CDR3 totals 13 residues. The V end was cut by 5 bases, the J end by 5 bases, with 12 bases between. The DNA of the CDR3 is TGTGCCAGCAGTCCGGGGATGCTGGAGACCCAGTACTTC. Its protein is CASSPGMLETQYF.

The chain has TRBV4-2 and TRBJ1-4; 9 nucleotides align to TRBD1. This CDR3 comprises 15 residues. Per germline, CDR1 LGHNA and CDR2 YNFKEQ. V dropped 2 bases and J dropped 8; count of bases not matched to a gene: 6. CDR3 in amino acids: CASSQWDRENEKLFF. The CDR3 nucleotides are TGTGCCAGCAGCCAATGGGACAGGGAAAACGAAAAACTGTTTTTT.

This clonotype has just a few counts. V is TRBV10-2 and J is TRBJ2-5; TRBD2 is a possible D gene (6 bases). This CDR3 contains 13 residues. The ends were cut back, 8 bases at V and 2 bases at J, with 12 bases in the middle. CDR1 and CDR2 from the germline V gene are WSHSY and SAAADI. CDR3 loop: CASGTSYQETQYF. The CDR3 DNA sequence: TGCGCCAGCGGCACTAGCTATCAAGAGACCCAGTACTTC.

CDR3 sequence: CASSQTLRAYEQYF. CDR3 sequence (DNA): TGTGCCAGCAGCCAGACCTTACGGGCCTACGAGCAGTACTTC. This chain uses TRBV25-1 with TRBJ2-7; D call uncertain. The CDR3 is 14 amino acids. V lost 6 bases, J lost 2 bases, and 14 bases lay in between. From germline, CDR1 is MGHDK and CDR2 SYGVNS.

This clonotype has just a few counts. CDR3 protein: CASSFLMNTGELFF. In DNA, the CDR3 is TGTGCCAGCAGCTTCTTAATGAACACCGGGGAGCTGTTTTTT. The chain carries TRBV7-9 and TRBJ2-2; unclear D gene. Germline loops: CDR1 SEHNR, CDR2 FQNEAQ (reference sequence). The CDR3 consists of 14 residues. The V and J ends lost 3 bases and 1 base respectively, with 6 bases between them. The variable domain in full, completed from reference TRBV7-9 and TRBJ2-2, reads DTGVSQNPRHKITKRGQNVTFRCDPISEHNRLYWYRQTLGQGPEFLTYFQNEAQLEKSRLLSDRFSAERPKGSFSTLEIQRTEQGDSAMYLCASSFLMNTGELFFGEGSRLTVL.

The chain links TRBV29-1 to TRBJ2-5; D ambiguous. The CDR3 has 13 residues. Germline CDR1 reads SQVTM; CDR2 reads ANQGSEA. V gave up 3 bases and J gave up 1 base, with 9 bases separating them. The CDR3, as DNA: TGCAGCGTTGATCTTGGCACCCAAGAGACCCAGTACTTC. Its translation: CSVDLGTQETQYF.

The chain links TRBV5-1 to TRBJ2-2; no clear D. Germline CDR1 is SGHRS and CDR2 is YFSETQ. Trimming cost V 5 bases and J 3 bases, with 14 bases left between them. The length of the CDR3 is 15 residues. CDR3 nucleotide sequence: TGCGCCAGCAGATCGAGTAGGCGGTACACCGGGGAGCTGTTTTTT. Amino acid sequence: CASRSSRRYTGELFF.

This clonotype appeared many times. V and J are TRBV5-1 and TRBJ2-1; no clear D. V was trimmed by 5 bases and J by 6 bases, leaving 12 bases between them. This CDR3 has 13 amino acids. Germline CDR1 and CDR2: SGHRS and YFSETQ. Here the CDR3 reads CASRFALGNEQFF. DNA of the CDR3: TGCGCCAGCAGGTTCGCCCTAGGCAATGAGCAGTTCTTC.